The clone carrying this T cell receptor (beta chain) was seen a few times. No antigen is known for it. Each CDR3 protein is one row after TCRdb ran MiXCR on the 5' RACE reads. The sample lists some 110,000 distinct CDR3 sequences, about 18% occurring once. The data were taken from a study of T-cell memory formation after mild COVID-19. Study results and caveats: Those CD4+ clones that contracted were mainly in CM and EM (CD8+ ones in EMRA). Later expanders leaned CD4+, whereas day 15 to 85 contracting clones were balanced CD4/CD8.

CDR3 length: 15 amino acids. Trimming cost V 3 bases and J 3 bases, with 14 bases left between them. From germline, CDR1 is KGHDR and CDR2 SFDVKD. The chain carries TRBV24-1 and TRBJ2-7; D could derive from TRBD1 or TRBD2 (5 bases each). Input material: PBMCs or a T cell subset sorted from them (not recorded which). The source of this sequence is an adult woman who had mild COVID-19 (a few samples of this study predate the infection). Cell type and time point are not known. The CDR3 DNA reads as TGTGCCACCAGTGATGAACCAGAGGGGCGCTACGAGCAGTACTTC. Protein: CATSDEPEGRYEQYF.